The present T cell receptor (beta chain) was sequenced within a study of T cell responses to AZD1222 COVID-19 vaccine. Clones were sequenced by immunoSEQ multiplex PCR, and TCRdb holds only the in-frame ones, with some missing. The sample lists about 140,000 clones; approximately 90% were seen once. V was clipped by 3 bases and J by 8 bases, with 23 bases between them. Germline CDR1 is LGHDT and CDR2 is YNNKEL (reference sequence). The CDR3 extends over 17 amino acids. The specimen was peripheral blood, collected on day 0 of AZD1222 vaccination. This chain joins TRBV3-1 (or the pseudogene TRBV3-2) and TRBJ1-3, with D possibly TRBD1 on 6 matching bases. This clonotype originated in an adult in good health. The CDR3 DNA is TGTGCCAGCAGCCACACTCCCAGACAGGCCCCCTGGGACACCATATATTTT. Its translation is CASSHTPRQAPWDTIYF.